The 23 T cell receptor beta chains reported below all come from one sample, sequenced in a study of T-cell memory formation after mild COVID-19. TCRdb re-called the 5' RACE reads through MiXCR, storing one row per CDR3 protein. In the table there are roughly 200,000 distinct CDR3 sequences, roughly 10% of which are singletons. Sequencing was performed on PBMCs or a T cell subset sorted from them (not recorded which). These receptors all come from a man aged 18 to 30 who had mild COVID-19 (a few samples of this study predate the infection). Cell type and time point are not known.

At least ten counts were recorded for this clonotype. The chain employs TRBV9 and TRBJ2-5, with a possible D match to TRBD1 (6 bases). V gave up 4 bases and J gave up 2 bases, with 12 bases separating them. The germline gives CDR1 SGDLS, CDR2 YYNGEE. CDR3 size: 14 residues. The CDR3 region is CASSPRGRQETQYF. Here the CDR3 DNA reads TGTGCCAGCAGCCCCAGGGGCCGACAAGAGACCCAGTACTTC.

The genes are TRBV7-2 and TRBJ1-2; no firm D call. Germline V gives CDR1 SGHTA, CDR2 FQGNSA. Trimming left V 1 base short and J 2 bases short, with 8 bases between. The length of the CDR3 is 14 residues. The CDR3 sequence is CASSLEYNNYGYTF. The CDR3 region has the DNA TGTGCCAGCAGCTTAGAGTATAACAACTATGGCTACACCTTC.

This clonotype was counted only a few times. V is TRBV5-1 and J is TRBJ1-2; no reliable D call. Germline V CDR1 and CDR2: SGHRS, YFSETQ. Trimming removed 6 bases from V and 6 bases from J, with 21 bases in between. This CDR3 is built from 15 residues. CDR3 coding DNA: TGCGCCAGCACTGGAAGCGGTTCTTTAGCAGATGGCTACACCTTC. It codes for CASTGSGSLADGYTF.

The chain couples TRBV5-1 to TRBJ2-3, with D possibly being TRBD2 (5 bases). CDR3 length: 14 residues. Trimming removed 5 bases at V and 0 bases at J, with 10 bases between. Germline CDR1 SGHRS, CDR2 YFSETQ. In DNA, the CDR3 is TGCGCCAGCAGAGAGGGTCCGAGCACAGATACGCAGTATTTT. It yields the protein CASREGPSTDTQYF.

This clonotype was observed a few times. V is TRBV5-4 and J is TRBJ2-1, with a possible D match to TRBD2 (5 bases). V was shortened by 3 bases and J by 6 bases, with 16 bases between the two germline ends. This CDR3 contains 15 residues. Germline V gene sequence: CDR1 SGHNT, CDR2 YYREEE (reference sequence). The CDR3 loop is CASSSTAGTPNEQFF. The CDR3 DNA is TGTGCCAGCAGCTCTACGGCGGGTACCCCCAATGAGCAGTTCTTC.

V usage is TRBV7-9 and J usage is TRBJ1-1, with D unresolved. In germline, CDR1 is SEHNR, CDR2 FQNEAQ (reference sequence). CDR3 length: 12 residues. The V end lost 4 bases, the J end lost 8 bases, and 11 bases lay between the germline ends. CDR3 residues: CASSYGEGEAFF. Written as DNA, the CDR3 is TGTGCCAGCAGCTATGGGGAGGGCGAAGCTTTCTTT.

This chain joins TRBV4-3 and TRBJ1-1, with D possibly matching TRBD1 (6 bases). From germline, CDR1 is LGHNA and CDR2 YSLEER. The germline V and J ends were trimmed by 4 bases and 11 bases, with 20 bases remaining between them. The length of the CDR3 is 14 residues. The CDR3 DNA is TGCGCCAGCAGCCGAGGGACATCCCCTCACATCGCTTTCTTT. Its protein product is CASSRGTSPHIAFF.

J is TRBJ1-4 and V is TRBV12-3 or TRBV12-4; D ambiguous. CDR3 length: 14 residues. Between the trimmed V and J ends, which lost 1 base and 15 bases, there was a span of 18 bases. Here the CDR3 reads CASSLEASGPSLFF. CDR3 bases: TGTGCCAGCAGTTTAGAGGCCAGCGGACCATCGTTGTTTTTT.

This clonotype appeared a few times. The chain links TRBV19 to TRBJ1-1; no clear D. V was pared by 3 bases and J by 6 bases, with 5 bases between. Germline V CDR1 and CDR2: LNHDA, SQIVND (reference sequence). The CDR3 extends over 11 amino acids. The CDR3 loop is CASSMGSEAFF. For the CDR3, the DNA is TGTGCCAGTAGTATGGGCTCTGAAGCTTTCTTT.

This chain connects TRBV7-2 to TRBJ2-7; TRBD2 is a possible D gene (7 bases). Germline V gene lookup returns CDR1 SGHTA and CDR2 FQGNSA. This CDR3 has 14 residues. Trimming removed 3 bases at V and 0 bases at J, with 9 bases between. In nucleotides, the CDR3 is TGTGCCAGCAGCTTCGCGGGGGCCTCCTACGAGCAGTACTTC. It yields the protein CASSFAGASYEQYF.

This clonotype was observed a handful of times. Here the CDR3 reads CASSVGSVTDTQYF. The CDR3 DNA reads TGTGCCAGCAGCGTCGGGTCGGTGACAGATACGCAGTATTTT. V usage is TRBV2 and J usage is TRBJ2-3; D unclear. From germline, CDR1 is SNHLY and CDR2 FYNNEI. V dropped 6 bases and J dropped 3 bases, with 13 bases sitting between them. The CDR3 covers 14 residues.

A few counts support this clonotype. V usage is TRBV20-1 and J usage is TRBJ1-1; weak D call: TRBD1 (5 bases). This CDR3 region has 16 residues. V gave up 3 bases and J gave up 4 bases, with 21 bases separating them. From germline, CDR1 is DFQATT and CDR2 SNEGSKA (reference sequence). The CDR3: CSASLGARPFSTEAFF. The CDR3 DNA reads TGCAGTGCTAGTTTAGGGGCCCGACCTTTTTCCACTGAAGCTTTCTTT.

The sample holds a few counts of this clonotype. This chain's CDR3 is CASSPVLAGGHNEQFF. The CDR3 region has the DNA TGTGCCAGCAGTCCCGTCCTAGCGGGGGGACACAATGAGCAGTTCTTC. This chain uses TRBV12-3 or TRBV12-4 with TRBJ2-1, with 11 positions matching TRBD2. This CDR3 contains 16 residues. V dropped 5 bases and J dropped 5; count of bases not matched to a gene: 8.

This clonotype was observed a few times. The V call is TRBV6-5, the J call TRBJ2-4; the D gene is possibly TRBD2 (6 bases). Germline CDR1 MNHEY, CDR2 SVGAGI. This CDR3 comprises 14 residues. V shed 6 bases and J shed 8 bases, with 17 bases lying between them. The CDR3 loop is CASRVSSGGDIQYF. The CDR3 DNA follows: TGTGCCAGCAGAGTGAGCTCCGGCGGGGACATTCAGTACTTC.

V and J are TRBV12-3 or TRBV12-4 and TRBJ1-6, with 8 bases identical to TRBD1. With 2 bases clipped from V and 7 bases from J, the junction kept 4 bases outside the gene matches. The CDR3 runs to 15 residues. CDR3 sequence reads: CASSLRGTGNSPLHF. Here the CDR3 DNA reads TGTGCCAGCAGTTTAAGGGGGACAGGAAATTCACCCCTCCACTTT.

This clonotype was recorded a few times. The rearrangement joins TRBV5-4 to TRBJ2-3; TRBD1 matches 9 bases. This CDR3 contains 15 residues. Looked up from germline, CDR1 is SGHNT and CDR2 is YYREEE (reference sequence). The ends lost 2 bases at V and 4 bases at J; junction bases unmatched: 5. As DNA, the CDR3 is TGTGCCAGCAGCTTTGACAGGGGGAACGCAGATACGCAGTATTTT. Residues: CASSFDRGNADTQYF.

The chain combines TRBV7-3 with TRBJ2-1; D not certain. CDR3 length: 13 residues. From germline, CDR1 is SGHTA and CDR2 FQGTGA. The V end lost 5 bases, the J end lost 7 bases, and 12 bases lay between the germline ends. The CDR3 spells CASSPYLGNEQFF. CDR3 coding DNA: TGTGCCAGCAGCCCCTATCTAGGAAATGAGCAGTTCTTC.

This clonotype was seen a handful of times. V gene TRBV7-2 combines with J gene TRBJ2-1; D is ambiguous. The V and J ends lost 1 base and 8 bases respectively, with 9 bases between them. The CDR3 is 13 amino acids. CDR1 SGHTA and CDR2 FQGNSA come from the germline V gene. In nucleotides, the CDR3 is TGTGCCAGCAGCTTAGTGGGCGCCCATGAGCAGTTCTTC. It is translated as CASSLVGAHEQFF.

This clonotype was counted many times. The chain carries TRBV7-2 and TRBJ1-2; a possible D gene is TRBD1 (6 bases). Germline lookup yields CDR1 SGHTA and CDR2 FQGNSA. CDR3 size: 16 residues. The germline V and J ends were trimmed by 1 base and 7 bases, with 19 bases remaining between them. CDR3 sequence (DNA): TGTGCCAGCAGCTTAGGGGCCCAGGGGTCGATCGGTGGCTACACCTTC. Protein: CASSLGAQGSIGGYTF.

This clonotype was counted a few times. The CDR3 loop is CASSILYADTQYF. The CDR3, as DNA: TGTGCCAGCAGCATCCTCTACGCAGATACGCAGTATTTT. This sequence joins TRBV7-2 and TRBJ2-3, with D hard to call. This CDR3 has 13 amino acids. V was pared by 5 bases and J by 4 bases, with 10 bases between. Per the germline V gene, CDR1 is SGHTA and CDR2 is FQGNSA.

The chain employs TRBV30 and TRBJ2-5; the D is unclear. Germline CDR1 GTSNPN, CDR2 SVGIG (reference sequence). The CDR3 is 12 residues long. V shed 3 bases and J shed 2 bases, with 7 bases lying between them. The CDR3 bases are TGTGCCTGGAGAGGGCAGCAAGAGACCCAGTACTTC. This sequence encodes CAWRGQQETQYF.

This clonotype was detected ten times or more. This chain joins TRBV5-8 and TRBJ1-5; D unresolved. Deletions cut 1 base from V and 1 base from J, with 6 bases between. The CDR3 spans 14 residues. CDR1 is SGHTS and CDR2 is YDEGEE in the germline V gene. This chain's CDR3 is CASSLYTSNQPQHF. The CDR3 DNA reads TGTGCCAGCAGCTTGTACACCAGCAATCAGCCCCAGCATTTT.

V is TRBV7-3 and J is TRBJ1-1; no clear D gene. Germline values: CDR1 SGHTA, CDR2 FQGTGA. Trimming shortened V by 2 bases and J by 1 base, and 8 bases separated the two germline ends. This CDR3 is 14 amino acids long. CDR3 sequence (DNA): TGTGCCAGCAGCTTAGGATCCGAGAACACTGAAGCTTTCTTT. Encoded protein: CASSLGSENTEAFF.